This T cell receptor beta chain was profiled in a study of OX40 agonist ivuxolimab in advanced cancers. This table comes from immunoSEQ multiplex PCR, and its TCRdb copy is limited to in-frame clones, with some not included. The sample has roughly 150,000 clones, around 94% seen once; the top ten hold about 0.3%. The CDR3 loop spans 15 amino acids. Looked up from germline, CDR1 is SGHTA and CDR2 is FQGNSA. With 2 bases removed from V and 5 bases from J, the gap between germline ends came to 16 bases. The chain recombines TRBV7-2 with TRBJ2-7; D call uncertain. The sequence derives from an adult with an advanced solid tumor such as melanoma, head and neck, liver or kidney cancer. The sequencing used CD4+ or CD8+ T cells sorted from blood, collected in a trial of the OX40 agonist ivuxolimab. CDR3 coding DNA: TGTGCCAGCAGCTTATTTCGGCAGACGATGAACGAGCAGTACTTC. Encoded protein: CASSLFRQTMNEQYF.